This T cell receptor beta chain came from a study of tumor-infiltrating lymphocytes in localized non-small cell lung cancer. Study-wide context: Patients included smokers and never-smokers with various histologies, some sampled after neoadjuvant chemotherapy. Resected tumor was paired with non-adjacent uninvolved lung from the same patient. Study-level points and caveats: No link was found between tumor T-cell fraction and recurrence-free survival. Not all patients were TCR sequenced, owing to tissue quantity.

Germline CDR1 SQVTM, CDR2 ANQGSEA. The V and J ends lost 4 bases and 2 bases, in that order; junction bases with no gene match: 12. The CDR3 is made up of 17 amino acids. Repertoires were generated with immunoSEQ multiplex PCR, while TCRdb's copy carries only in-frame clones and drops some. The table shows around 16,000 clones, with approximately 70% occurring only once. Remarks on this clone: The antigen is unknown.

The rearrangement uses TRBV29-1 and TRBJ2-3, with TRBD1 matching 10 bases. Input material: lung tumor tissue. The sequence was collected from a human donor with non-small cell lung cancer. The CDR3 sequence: CSVGLGQGIFLTDTQYF. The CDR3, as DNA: TGCAGCGTTGGTTTGGGACAGGGGATATTCCTCACAGATACGCAGTATTTT.